This entry lists 13 T cell receptor beta chains sequenced from one sample in a study of blood T cell repertoires in COVID-19 (dated by TCRdb to between 2020 and 2021). Library prep was done by the immunoSEQ multiplex PCR assay. Entries here come from immuneACCESS through TCRdb and include only in-frame sequences with V and J called. Some clones fail to appear in such tables; in the studies checked, an unresolved V gene covers under half of the shortfall, and the cause of the remainder is unknown. The sample table lists 50,000 to 75,000 clones, about 90% of them with a count of one. In total, the top ten clones hold 4.5% to 5.5% of the sample. Sequenced: peripheral blood. These receptors all stem from a man older than 75 in a cohort sampled during active COVID-19.

The chain couples TRBV7-6 to TRBJ1-4, with a tentative D call TRBD1 (5 bases). The CDR3 spans 14 residues. Germline V gene lookup returns CDR1 SGHVS and CDR2 FNYEAQ. Trimming shortened V by 2 bases and J by 8 bases, and 12 bases separated the two germline ends. The CDR3 DNA sequence: TGTGCCAGCAGCTTAAATGGATGGGGCGAAAAACTGTTTTTT. It codes for CASSLNGWGEKLFF.

In its sample, this clone was seen a few times. This rearrangement joins TRBV10-1 to TRBJ1-6; D ambiguous. The V end was cut by 8 bases, the J end by 8 bases, with 13 bases between. Per the germline V gene, CDR1 is WNHNN and CDR2 is SYGVQD (reference sequence). The CDR3 length is 13 residues. The CDR3 here is CASGGTTDSPLHF. Here the CDR3 DNA reads TGCGCCAGCGGCGGTACGACGGATTCACCCCTCCACTTT.

J is TRBJ2-1 and V is TRBV4-2; 14 bases match TRBD2. The trim removed 2 bases at V and 0 bases at J, leaving 3 bases unmatched. CDR3 size: 18 residues. Germline V lookup: CDR1 LGHNA, CDR2 YNFKEQ. CDR3 sequence (DNA): TGTGCCAGCAGCCAAACCGGGACTAGCGGGAGCTCCTACAATGAGCAGTTCTTC. It encodes CASSQTGTSGSSYNEQFF.

The chain has TRBV29-1 and TRBJ1-1, with D perhaps matching TRBD1 (5 bases). V lost 6 bases to trimming and J lost 0 bases, with 11 bases between them. Germline V gene sequence: CDR1 SQVTM, CDR2 ANQGSEA. This CDR3 has 13 amino acids. The chain's CDR3 is CSVATELNTEAFF. The CDR3 nucleotides read TGCAGCGTAGCGACAGAACTGAACACTGAAGCTTTCTTT.

The chain combines TRBV5-1 with TRBJ1-1; TRBD1 matches at 7 bases. CDR3 length: 14 residues. Trimming took 3 bases from V and 0 from J; bases not matched to a gene: 2. CDR1 SGHRS and CDR2 YFSETQ come from the germline V gene. CDR3 nucleotide sequence: TGCGCCAGCAGCTCGGGACAGATGAACACTGAAGCTTTCTTT. Translation gives CASSSGQMNTEAFF.

The rearrangement joins TRBV5-4 to TRBJ2-1, with D possibly being TRBD2 (6 bases). CDR1 SGHNT and CDR2 YYREEE come from the germline V gene (reference sequence). The CDR3 sequence is 15 residues long. Deletions cut 5 bases from V and 0 bases from J, with 12 bases between. The CDR3: CASSPGTPSYNEQFF. The CDR3 bases are TGTGCCAGCAGTCCCGGGACTCCCTCCTACAATGAGCAGTTCTTC.

The chain employs TRBV7-2 and TRBJ1-2; tentative D call: TRBD1 (5 bases). CDR3 length: 16 residues. The V and J ends lost 5 bases and 5 bases respectively, with 21 bases between them. Germline V gene lookup returns CDR1 SGHTA and CDR2 FQGNSA. The CDR3: CASSPNRGDAGYGYTF. The CDR3 DNA is TGTGCCAGCAGCCCAAACCGGGGGGACGCCGGGTATGGCTACACCTTC.

V gene TRBV27 combines with J gene TRBJ2-1; D might be TRBD2 (7 bases). The CDR3 length is 13 residues. V was clipped by 0 bases and J by 8 bases, with 8 bases between them. Germline V gives CDR1 MNHEY, CDR2 SMNVEV (reference sequence). CDR3 sequence reads: CASSLSGGDEQFF. CDR3 DNA sequence: TGTGCCAGCAGTTTATCAGGGGGGGATGAGCAGTTCTTC.

The chain combines TRBV15 with TRBJ2-1; 9 bases line up with TRBD1. The CDR3 loop spans 17 amino acids. J was trimmed by 4 bases and V by 0 bases; bases with no gene match: 7. Germline CDR1 is LNHNV and CDR2 is YYDKDF (reference sequence). CDR3 loop: CATSRDVGQGRYNEQFF. CDR3 sequence (DNA): TGTGCCACCAGCAGAGATGTGGGACAGGGACGATACAATGAGCAGTTCTTC.

The V call is TRBV11-2, the J call TRBJ1-2; D ambiguous. CDR3 length: 12 amino acids. Trimming removed 3 bases from V and 8 bases from J, with 10 bases in between. Germline lookup yields CDR1 SGHAT and CDR2 FQNNGV. As DNA, the CDR3 is TGTGCCAGCAGCTTGTCCGCCCGGGGCTACACCTTC. This codes for CASSLSARGYTF.

V is TRBV4-3 and J is TRBJ2-2; TRBD2 aligns across 8 bases. After removal of 0 bases from V and 4 bases from J, the junction contained 7 bases not matched to a gene. The CDR3 loop spans 17 amino acids. Germline V CDR1 and CDR2: LGHNA, YSLEER. The chain's CDR3 is CASSQDLAGGSTGELFF. CDR3 nucleotides: TGCGCCAGCAGCCAAGATCTCGCGGGGGGTAGCACCGGGGAGCTGTTTTTT.

This clone was seen once. This chain joins TRBV7-2 and TRBJ2-1; TRBD2 aligns across 11 bases. There are 16 residues in the CDR3. The germline CDR1 and CDR2 sequences are SGHTA and FQGNSA. J gave up 0 bases and V 5 bases, and 3 bases lay outside the gene matches. The CDR3 DNA reads TGTGCCAGCAGCCTTACTAGCGGGGGCTCCTACAATGAGCAGTTCTTC. Protein: CASSLTSGGSYNEQFF.

This clone was seen a single time. This chain links TRBV30 with TRBJ1-2; D may be TRBD1 (6 bases). Germline CDR1 and CDR2: GTSNPN and SVGIG (reference sequence). V dropped 2 bases and J dropped 10 bases, with 17 bases sitting between them. This CDR3 region has 13 residues. The CDR3 bases are TGTGCCTGGAGTACTCGGACAGATAGCGTCTACACCTTC. Amino acid sequence: CAWSTRTDSVYTF. The variable domain in full, with the rest retrieved from reference TRBV30 and TRBJ1-2, is SQTIHQWPATLVQPVGSPLSLECTVEGTSNPNLYWYRQAAGRGLQLLFYSVGIGQISSEVPQNLSASRPQDRQFILSSKKLLLSDSGFYLCAWSTRTDSVYTFGSGTRLTVV.